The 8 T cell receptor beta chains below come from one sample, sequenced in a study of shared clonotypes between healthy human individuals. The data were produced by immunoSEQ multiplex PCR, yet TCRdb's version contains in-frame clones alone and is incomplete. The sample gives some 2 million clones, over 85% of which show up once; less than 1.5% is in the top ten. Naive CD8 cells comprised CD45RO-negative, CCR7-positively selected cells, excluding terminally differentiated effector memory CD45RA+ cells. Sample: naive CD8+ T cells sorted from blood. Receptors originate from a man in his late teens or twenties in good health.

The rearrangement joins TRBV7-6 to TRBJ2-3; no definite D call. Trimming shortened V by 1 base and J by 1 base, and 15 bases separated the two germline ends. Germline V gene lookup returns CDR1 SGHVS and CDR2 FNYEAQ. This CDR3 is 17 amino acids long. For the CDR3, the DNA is TGTGCCAGCAGCTTAGGGGTCGAAAGAAGTGGCACAGATACGCAGTATTTT. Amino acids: CASSLGVERSGTDTQYF.

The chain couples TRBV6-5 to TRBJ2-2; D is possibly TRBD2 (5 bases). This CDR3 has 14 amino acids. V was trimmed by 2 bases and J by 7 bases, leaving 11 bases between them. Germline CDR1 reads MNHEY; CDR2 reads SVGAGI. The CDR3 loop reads CASSYRTPGGELFF. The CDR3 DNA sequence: TGTGCCAGCAGTTACCGGACTCCGGGCGGGGAGCTGTTTTTT.

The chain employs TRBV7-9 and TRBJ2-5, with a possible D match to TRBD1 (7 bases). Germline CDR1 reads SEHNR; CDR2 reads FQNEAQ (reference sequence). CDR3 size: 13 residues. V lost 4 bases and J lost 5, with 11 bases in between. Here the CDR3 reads CASSSGGSETQYF. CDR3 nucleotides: TGTGCCAGCAGCTCAGGGGGGTCGGAGACCCAGTACTTC.

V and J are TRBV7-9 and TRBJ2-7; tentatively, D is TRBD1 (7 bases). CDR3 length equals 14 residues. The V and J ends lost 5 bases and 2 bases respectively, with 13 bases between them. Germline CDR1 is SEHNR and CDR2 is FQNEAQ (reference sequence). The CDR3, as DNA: TGTGCCAGCAGCCGACAGGGACTTCCCTACGAGCAGTACTTC. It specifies CASSRQGLPYEQYF. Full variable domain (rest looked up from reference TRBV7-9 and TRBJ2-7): DTGVSQNPRHKITKRGQNVTFRCDPISEHNRLYWYRQTLGQGPEFLTYFQNEAQLEKSRLLSDRFSAERPKGSFSTLEIQRTEQGDSAMYLCASSRQGLPYEQYFGPGTRLTVT.

The CDR3 loop is CASSQEREFNYGYTF. Here the CDR3 DNA reads TGCGCCAGCAGCCAAGAACGGGAATTTAACTATGGCTACACCTTC. The chain joins TRBV4-1 to TRBJ1-2; D uncertain. The CDR3 contains 15 residues. Trimming left V 0 bases short and J 1 base short, with 9 bases between. Germline CDR1 and CDR2: MGHRA and YSYEKL.

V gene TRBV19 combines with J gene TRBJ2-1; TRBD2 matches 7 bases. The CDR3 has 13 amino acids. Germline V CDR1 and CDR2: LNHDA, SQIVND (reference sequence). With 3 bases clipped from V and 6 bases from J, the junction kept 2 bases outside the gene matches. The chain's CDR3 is CASSMGGTNEQFF. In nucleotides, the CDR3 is TGTGCCAGTAGTATGGGAGGGACCAATGAGCAGTTCTTC.

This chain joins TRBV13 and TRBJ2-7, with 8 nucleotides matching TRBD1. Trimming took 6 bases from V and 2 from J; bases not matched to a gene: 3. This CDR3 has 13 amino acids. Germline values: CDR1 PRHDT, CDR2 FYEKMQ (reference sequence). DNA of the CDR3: TGTGCCAGCAGTTCGGACAGGGCCTACGAGCAGTACTTC. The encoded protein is CASSSDRAYEQYF.

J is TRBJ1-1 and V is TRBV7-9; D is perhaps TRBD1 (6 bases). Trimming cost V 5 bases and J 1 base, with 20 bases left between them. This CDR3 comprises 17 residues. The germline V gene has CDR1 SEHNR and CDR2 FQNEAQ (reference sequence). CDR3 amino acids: CASSPYFGGAQNTEAFF. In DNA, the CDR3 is TGTGCCAGCAGCCCCTATTTTGGGGGGGCGCAGAACACTGAAGCTTTCTTT.